This T cell receptor beta chain was captured in a study of metastatic and nonmetastatic thyroid tumors (dated by TCRdb to the early 2020s). For the study in its entirety: The researchers compared repertoires between peripheral blood samples and tumor or nodule tissue samples from patients with malignant or benign thyroid disease.

The germline V gene encodes CDR1 LGHNA and CDR2 YNFKEQ. The CDR3 runs 20 residues from the cysteine to the phenylalanine. The read is trimmed to its CDR3 DNA, 60 bases read in frame from base 1. V is cut by 4 bases and J by 1 base, and the space between the germline ends is 25 bases. A note on this clone: The specificity of this receptor is unknown. A much larger clone lies a single base off, so this may be a read error.

Results and caveats for the whole study, not just this receptor: TCR beta diversity was reported as significantly higher in malignant tumors than in benign nodules, in both blood and tumor samples.

The library relied on PCR. The reads were generated on an Illumina HiSeq 4000. High-throughput sequencing was used to profile the TCR beta-chain CDR3 region of each patient. In the original analysis: CDR3 differences across clinicopathological groups were used to build a classifier for discriminating distant-metastatic papillary thyroid cancer patients. Repertoire diversity was assessed with the Shannon index, and tumor-blood repertoire similarity with the Morisita-Horn index. TCRdb reworked the public reads: Q25 trimming with fastp, MiXCR clone assembly, productive beta chains retained. The authors' filters were not applied to this entry. For this sample the table gives some 45,000 clones, of which under 20% were detected only once. The top ten hold roughly 22% of the sample. No patient had received any treatment before thyroid surgery. Patient clinical samples collected from about 2012 to 2018 were retrospectively analysed using T-cell receptor beta sequencing.

The V and J genes are TRBV4-2 and TRBJ2-2; the D gene is possibly TRBD1 or TRBD2, with 5 bases matching each. The specimen sequenced was blood. The sequence was collected from a female donor with papillary thyroid cancer or a benign thyroid nodule (not recorded which). Some clones in this sample may be carry-over from other donors' samples. The CDR3 in this case is CASSPSPVVWEQENTGELFF. The nucleotide sequence is given as TGTGCCAGCAGCCCTAGCCCGGTTGTCTGGGAACAGGAGAACACCGGGGAGCTGTTTTTT.